Presented here are 15 T cell receptor beta chains from one specimen sequenced in a study of shared clonotypes between healthy human individuals. Using immunoSEQ multiplex PCR, the repertoire was profiled, and TCRdb retains in-frame clones only, with some absent. Of about 2.4 million clones in the sample, 90% to 95% were seen once. The sample consisted of naive CD4+ T cells from PBMCs. The subset was: CD45RA+ positively selected. The receptors come from a man in his late teens or twenties in good health. Some clones in this sample may be carry-over from other donors' samples.

This chain uses TRBV19 with TRBJ1-1, with D tentatively TRBD1 (5 bases). Trimming took off 7 bases at V and 5 bases at J, with 17 bases between the two ends. The CDR3 runs to 14 residues. Looked up from germline, CDR1 is LNHDA and CDR2 is SQIVND (reference sequence). CDR3 residues: CASMEIRDGTEAFF. The CDR3 bases are TGTGCCAGTATGGAAATAAGGGACGGAACTGAAGCTTTCTTT. Full variable domain (remainder filled in from reference TRBV19 and TRBJ1-1): DGGITQSPKYLFRKEGQNVTLSCEQNLNHDAMYWYRQDPGQGLRLIYYSQIVNDFQKGDIAEGYSVSREKKESFPLTVTSAQKNPTAFYLCASMEIRDGTEAFFGQGTRLTVV.

This rearrangement joins TRBV18 to TRBJ1-3; D perhaps matches TRBD1 (5 bases). This CDR3 has 15 amino acids. Trimming cost V 2 bases and J 2 bases, with 10 bases left between them. Germline V gene sequence: CDR1 KGHSH, CDR2 LQKENI. The CDR3: CASSPGGSAGNTIYF. The CDR3 DNA reads TGTGCCAGCTCACCAGGGGGGAGCGCTGGAAACACCATATATTTT.

This chain uses TRBV2 with TRBJ2-1, with TRBD2 matching 13 bases. Germline V lookup: CDR1 SNHLY, CDR2 FYNNEI. The CDR3 contains 15 residues. With V trimmed by 7 bases and J by 6 bases, 6 bases remained unmatched. Here the CDR3 reads CASTTGTSGTNEQFF. The DNA of the CDR3 is TGTGCCAGCACCACCGGGACTAGCGGGACCAATGAGCAGTTCTTC.

Concerning this clone: The sample holds other DNA sequences that translate to the same CDR3. This chain joins TRBV28 and TRBJ2-1; D remains unclear. The V end lost 8 bases, the J end lost 0 bases, and 5 bases lay between the germline ends. The CDR3 consists of 12 residues. CDR1 is MDHEN, CDR2 SYDVKM, per germline. CDR3 DNA: TGTGCCAGCTCGGCCTCCTACAATGAGCAGTTCTTC. It is translated as CASSASYNEQFF.

The chain links TRBV6-6 to TRBJ1-2; TRBD1 might be the D (6 bases). The V end was cut by 2 bases, the J end by 6 bases, with 16 bases between. This CDR3 has 15 amino acids. CDR1 is MNHNY and CDR2 is SVGAGI in the germline V gene (reference sequence). The DNA of the CDR3 is TGTGCCAGCAGTTACGGGGGCTCGTTGGCGGATGGCTACACCTTC. Translated: CASSYGGSLADGYTF.

The chain is built from TRBV28 and TRBJ2-1; possibly TRBD1 for D (5 bases). The CDR3 is 16 residues long. The ends were cut back, 6 bases at V and 1 base at J, with 16 bases in the middle. Germline CDR1 is MDHEN and CDR2 is SYDVKM. CDR3 bases: TGTGCCAGCAGCTCGGTAGGGGCAACATCCTACAATGAGCAGTTCTTC. Its protein product is CASSSVGATSYNEQFF.

As to this clone: Other DNA sequences of this sample code for an identical CDR3. This chain joins TRBV18 and TRBJ2-7, with D perhaps matching TRBD2 (5 bases). Between the trimmed V and J ends, which lost 3 bases and 3 bases, there was a span of 9 bases. Germline V gives CDR1 KGHSH, CDR2 LQKENI. The CDR3 length is 13 residues. In DNA form, the CDR3 reads TGTGCCAGCTCACCCTCGGGGATCTACGAGCAGTACTTC. It codes for CASSPSGIYEQYF.

V usage is TRBV28 and J usage is TRBJ2-7; either TRBD1 or TRBD2 may supply D (5 bases each). The CDR3 is made up of 14 amino acids. V was clipped by 7 bases and J by 0 bases, with 13 bases between them. The germline V gene encodes CDR1 MDHEN and CDR2 SYDVKM. In DNA form, the CDR3 reads TGTGCCAGCATTGACGGGACGGCCTCCTACGAGCAGTACTTC. Translating gives CASIDGTASYEQYF.

This clone was observed a single time. The chain has TRBV4-1 and TRBJ2-1, with unresolved D. The CDR3 consists of 15 residues. Trimming pared 7 bases from V and 0 bases from J, leaving 13 bases between. CDR1 is MGHRA and CDR2 is YSYEKL in the germline V gene. The CDR3 protein is CASTERWSSYNEQFF. The CDR3 DNA reads as TGCGCCAGCACCGAAAGGTGGAGCTCCTACAATGAGCAGTTCTTC.

The chain joins TRBV19 to TRBJ2-2; D is perhaps TRBD1 or TRBD2 (7 bases each). V lost 7 bases and J 7 bases, leaving 25 bases between the germline ends. The CDR3 loop spans 17 amino acids. CDR1 is LNHDA and CDR2 is SQIVND in the germline V gene (reference sequence). The DNA for the CDR3 is TGTGCCAGTACCCCCTCAGGGGGAGGGAGCTCTAGCGGGGAGCTGTTTTTT. Its translation: CASTPSGGGSSSGELFF.

The chain combines TRBV7-6 with TRBJ2-4; maybe TRBD2 (6 bases). The CDR3 covers 16 residues. V dropped 5 bases and J dropped 1 base, with 15 bases sitting between them. Germline V gene lookup returns CDR1 SGHVS and CDR2 FNYEAQ. CDR3 protein: CASSPQGAGAKNIQYF. CDR3 coding DNA: TGTGCCAGCAGCCCCCAAGGGGCGGGGGCCAAAAACATTCAGTACTTC.

Concerning this clone: Distinct nucleotide sequences in the sample also encode this CDR3. This sequence joins TRBV28 and TRBJ1-1, with D perhaps TRBD1 (5 bases). Per the germline V gene, CDR1 is MDHEN and CDR2 is SYDVKM. The CDR3 spans 14 residues. V lost 3 bases to trimming and J lost 1 base, with 9 bases between them. CDR3 in amino acids: CASSLRGPNTEAFF. The CDR3 DNA reads TGTGCCAGCAGTTTGAGGGGACCGAACACTGAAGCTTTCTTT. The entire variable domain, with the rest obtained from reference TRBV28 and TRBJ1-1, is as follows: DVKVTQSSRYLVKRTGEKVFLECVQDMDHENMFWYRQDPGLGLRLIYFSYDVKMKEKGDIPEGYSVSREKKERFSLILESASTNQTSMYLCASSLRGPNTEAFFGQGTRLTVV.

CDR3 loop: CASSSLAGGPEDTQYF. CDR3 nucleotide sequence: TGTGCCAGCAGTTCCCTAGCGGGAGGGCCTGAAGATACGCAGTATTTT. This chain uses TRBV28 with TRBJ2-3; TRBD2 matches at 12 bases. Germline V CDR1 and CDR2: MDHEN, SYDVKM. The J segment lost 5 bases and the V segment lost 4 bases, leaving 7 bases of the junction unmatched. This CDR3 spans 16 amino acids.

The V gene is TRBV28, the J gene TRBJ1-3, with a possible D match to TRBD1 (6 bases). Trimming pared 5 bases from V and 0 bases from J, leaving 20 bases between. Germline assignment: CDR1 MDHEN and CDR2 SYDVKM. The CDR3 is made up of 18 amino acids. The CDR3 DNA reads TGTGCCAGCAGTCAAGGACAGCGACGCACTTTCTCTGGAAACACCATATATTTT. This encodes CASSQGQRRTFSGNTIYF.

This clone has more than one count but fewer than ten. The J gene is TRBJ1-1, the V gene TRBV12-5; possibly TRBD1 for D (6 bases). Germline V gives CDR1 LGHNT, CDR2 FRNRAP. The V gene lost 5 bases and the J gene lost 5 bases, with 12 bases spanning the gap. The CDR3 totals 13 residues. The CDR3 region has the DNA TGTGCTAGTGGTGAACAGGGTGTAACTGAAGCTTTCTTT. Translated: CASGEQGVTEAFF.